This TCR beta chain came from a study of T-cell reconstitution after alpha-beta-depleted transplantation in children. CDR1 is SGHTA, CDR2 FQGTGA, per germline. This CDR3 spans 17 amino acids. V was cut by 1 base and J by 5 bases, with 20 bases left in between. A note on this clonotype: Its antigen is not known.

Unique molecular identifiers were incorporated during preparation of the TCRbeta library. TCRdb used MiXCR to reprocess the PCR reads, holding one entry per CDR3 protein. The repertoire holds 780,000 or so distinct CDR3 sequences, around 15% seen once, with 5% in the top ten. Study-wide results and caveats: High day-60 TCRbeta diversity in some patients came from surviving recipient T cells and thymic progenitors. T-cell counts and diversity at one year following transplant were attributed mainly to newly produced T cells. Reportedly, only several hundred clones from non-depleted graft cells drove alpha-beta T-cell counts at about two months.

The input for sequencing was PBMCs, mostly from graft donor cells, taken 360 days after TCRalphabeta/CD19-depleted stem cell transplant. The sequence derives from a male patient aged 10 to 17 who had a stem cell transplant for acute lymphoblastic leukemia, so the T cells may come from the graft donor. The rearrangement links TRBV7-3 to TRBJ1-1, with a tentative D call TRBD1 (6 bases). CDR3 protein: CASSLRASGAVRTEAFF. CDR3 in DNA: TGTGCCAGCAGCTTAAGGGCGTCGGGGGCAGTAAGGACTGAAGCTTTCTTT.